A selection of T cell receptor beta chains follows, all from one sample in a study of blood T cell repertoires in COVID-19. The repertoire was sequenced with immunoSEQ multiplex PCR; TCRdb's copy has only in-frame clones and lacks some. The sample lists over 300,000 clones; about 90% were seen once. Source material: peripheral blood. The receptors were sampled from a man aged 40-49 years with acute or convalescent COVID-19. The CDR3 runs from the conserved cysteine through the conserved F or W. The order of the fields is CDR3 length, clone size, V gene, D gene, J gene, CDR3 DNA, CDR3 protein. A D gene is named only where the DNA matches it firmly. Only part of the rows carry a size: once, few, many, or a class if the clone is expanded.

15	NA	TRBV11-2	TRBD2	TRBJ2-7	TGTGCCAGCAGCTTAGAAGCGGGAGGGTCCTACGAGCAGTACTTC	CASSLEAGGSYEQYF
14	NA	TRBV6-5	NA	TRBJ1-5	TGTGGGCTGGGGCCGCCATCGGGCAATCAGCCCCAGCATTTT	CGLGPPSGNQPQHF
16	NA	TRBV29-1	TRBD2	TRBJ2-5	TGCAGCGTTGATGGTCTAGCGGGGGAAATACAAGAGACCCAGTACTTC	CSVDGLAGEIQETQYF
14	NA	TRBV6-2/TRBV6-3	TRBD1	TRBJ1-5	TGTGCCAGCAGCCGGCGACAGGGTCGTCAGCCCCAGCATTTT	CASSRRQGRQPQHF
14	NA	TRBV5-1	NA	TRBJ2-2	TGCGCCAGCAGCGCGAACAGGGCGACCGGGGAGCTGTTTTTT	CASSANRATGELFF
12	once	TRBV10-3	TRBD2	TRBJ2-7	TGTGCCTCACGGACTAGCGAGGACGAGCAGTACTTC	CASRTSEDEQYF
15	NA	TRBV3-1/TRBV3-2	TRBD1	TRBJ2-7	TGTGCCAGCAGCCAAGATTTCAACAGGGGCTACGAGCAGTACTTC	CASSQDFNRGYEQYF
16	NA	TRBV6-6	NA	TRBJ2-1	TGTGCCAGCAGAACCGCGGGGCTGCAACAATACAATGAGCAGTTCTTC	CASRTAGLQQYNEQFF
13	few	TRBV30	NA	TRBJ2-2	TGTGCCTGGAGTGGGTCTAGTACCGGGGAGCTGTTTTTT	CAWSGSSTGELFF
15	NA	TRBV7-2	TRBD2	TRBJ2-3	TGTGCCAGCAGCTTCACTAGCGGGAGCACAGATACGCAGTATTTT	CASSFTSGSTDTQYF
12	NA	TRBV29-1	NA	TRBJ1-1	TGCAGCGTTGAAGAGGGAGTGACTGAAGCTTTCTTT	CSVEEGVTEAFF
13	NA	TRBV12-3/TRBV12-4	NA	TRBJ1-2	TGTGCCAGCAGTTTCAAGGTTGAGGATGGCTACACCTTC	CASSFKVEDGYTF
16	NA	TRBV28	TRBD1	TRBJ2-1	TGTGCCAGCAGTTTAGGTGGACAGGGGTCTTTCAATGAGCAGTTCTTC	CASSLGGQGSFNEQFF
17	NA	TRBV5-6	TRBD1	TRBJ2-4	TGTGCCAGCAGCTTGGAGGTACAGGGGGGTCCCCGAGACATTCAGTACTTC	CASSLEVQGGPRDIQYF
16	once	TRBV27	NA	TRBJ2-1	TGTGCCAGCAGTTTAGGCCTACAGCAGATTTCCAATGAGCAGTTCTTC	CASSLGLQQISNEQFF
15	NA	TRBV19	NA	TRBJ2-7	TGTGCCAGTAGTATAGGGTTAGGGAGAACCTACGAGCAGTACTTC	CASSIGLGRTYEQYF
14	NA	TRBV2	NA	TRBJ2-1	TGTGCCAGCATAGAGGAGGCGTCCTACAATGAGCAGTTCTTC	CASIEEASYNEQFF
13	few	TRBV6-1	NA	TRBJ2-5	TGTGCCAGCAGTGAAATAGTCCAAGAGACCCAGTACTTC	CASSEIVQETQYF
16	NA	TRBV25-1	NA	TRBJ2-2	TGTGCCAGCGGTAAAAGCAGACAGACGAACACCGGGGAGCTGTTTTTT	CASGKSRQTNTGELFF
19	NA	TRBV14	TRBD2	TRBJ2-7	TGTGCCAGCAGCCAAGCTGGACTAGCGGGAGTGTTAGGAATCTACGAGCAGTACTTC	CASSQAGLAGVLGIYEQYF
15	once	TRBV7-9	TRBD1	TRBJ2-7	TGTGCCAGCAGCCCTTGGACAGGGGGAGGCTACGAGCAGTACTTC	CASSPWTGGGYEQYF
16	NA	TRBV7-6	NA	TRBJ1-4	TGTGCCAGCAGCTTATATCTATCTGCAACTAATGAAAAACTGTTTTTT	CASSLYLSATNEKLFF
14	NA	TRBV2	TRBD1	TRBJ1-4	TGTGCCAGCAGTGAGGGCAGGGGGCCGGAAAAACTGTTTTTT	CASSEGRGPEKLFF
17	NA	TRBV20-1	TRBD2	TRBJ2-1	TGCAGTGCTAGTAGGGGGAGCCTGGCGGGAGGGAACAATGAGCAGTTCTTC	CSASRGSLAGGNNEQFF
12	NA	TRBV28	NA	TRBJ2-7	TGTGCCAGCCGGGAAGCGTTCTACGAGCAGTACTTC	CASREAFYEQYF
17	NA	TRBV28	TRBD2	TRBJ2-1	TGTGCCAGCGGAAGCGGGAGGCTTGTTAGCTCCTACAATGAGCAGTTCTTC	CASGSGRLVSSYNEQFF
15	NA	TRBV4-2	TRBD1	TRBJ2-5	TGTGCCAGCAGCCCAGAAACAGGGGGAGGAGAGACCCAGTACTTC	CASSPETGGGETQYF
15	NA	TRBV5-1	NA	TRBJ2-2	TGCGCCAGCAGCTTGTTTAACGGGAACACCGGGGAGCTGTTTTTT	CASSLFNGNTGELFF
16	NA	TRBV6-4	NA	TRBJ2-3	TGTGCCAGCAGTGACTCGGGCAGGGGAGACACAGATACGCAGTATTTT	CASSDSGRGDTDTQYF
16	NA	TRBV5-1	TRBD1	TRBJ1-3	TGCGCCAGCAGCTTGGCGACAGGGGGCGCCGGAAACACCATATATTTT	CASSLATGGAGNTIYF
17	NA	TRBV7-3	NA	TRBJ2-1	TGTGCCAGCAGCTTAAATCAGGCGGGGTACTCCTACAATGAGCAGTTCTTC	CASSLNQAGYSYNEQFF
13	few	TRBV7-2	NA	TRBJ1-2	TGTGCCAGCAGCACCAGCCGGGGTCCCGGCTACACCTTC	CASSTSRGPGYTF
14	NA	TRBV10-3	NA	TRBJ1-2	TGTGCCATCAGGCAAAAGGAGGGGAACTATGGCTACACCTTC	CAIRQKEGNYGYTF